One T cell receptor (beta chain) is described in this entry. Adult Caucasians living in Nashville, Tennessee made up all of the donors. The data originate from a study of shared clonotypes between healthy human individuals. Produced via immunoSEQ multiplex PCR; TCRdb's table is partial and in-frame only. The table shows approximately 2.3 million clones, with more than 85% occurring only once. Unmatched junction bases numbered 4, after V lost 1 base and J lost 4 bases. The CDR3 covers 17 residues. Germline V gives CDR1 SEHNR, CDR2 FQNEAQ (reference sequence). This rearrangement joins TRBV7-9 to TRBJ2-5, with 15 bases identical to TRBD2. This TCR was sampled from a man in his late teens or twenties in good health. Some clones in this sample may be carry-over from other donors' samples. Material for sequencing was naive CD4+ T cells from PBMCs. This sample's subset: CD45RA+ positively selected. The CDR3 loop reads CASSLGTSGRASETQYF. Here the CDR3 DNA reads TGTGCCAGCAGCTTAGGGACTAGCGGGAGGGCCTCAGAGACCCAGTACTTC.